This is a list of T cell receptor beta chains from one sample in a study of blood T cell repertoires in COVID-19. The assay was immunoSEQ multiplex PCR, and TCRdb's table has in-frame clones only and misses some. The sample includes more than 130,000 clones, around nine tenths seen only once; the top ten take about 10%. The sample consisted of peripheral blood. The receptor source for this set is a middle-aged man with active or convalescent COVID-19. The CDR3 runs from the conserved cysteine through the conserved F or W. A D gene is named only where the DNA matches it firmly. Size values are once, few and many counts, or a class for expanded clones, and some rows have none.

TRBV9	-	-	TRBJ2-3	TGTGCCAGCAGCGCCCCCTGGCGGACAGATACGCAGTATTTT	CASSAPWRTDTQYF
TRBV28	-	-	TRBJ2-5	TGTGCCAGCAGTTTCTGGGGCAGAGGCCAAGAGACCCAGTACTTC	CASSFWGRGQETQYF
TRBV6-5	once	TRBD2	TRBJ2-2	TGTGCCAGCAGACAGCGGGAGAACACCGGGGAGCTGTTTTTT	CASRQRENTGELFF
TRBV30	-	TRBD1	TRBJ2-5	TGTGCCTGGACTCAGGGGGCCGAAGAGACCCAGTACTTC	CAWTQGAEETQYF
TRBV20-1	-	TRBD2	TRBJ2-1	TGCAGTGCTAGTAGCGGGAGATGGAATGAGCAGTTCTTC	CSASSGRWNEQFF
TRBV7-6	-	-	TRBJ1-1	TGTGCCAGCAGCCAAAGACAGGCCATGAACACTGAAGCTTTCTTT	CASSQRQAMNTEAFF
TRBV24-1	-	TRBD2	TRBJ2-1	TGTGCCACCAGCAGGACTAGCGGGAGTGGCGGCGATGAGCAGTTCTTC	CATSRTSGSGGDEQFF
TRBV7-9	-	TRBD1	TRBJ1-1	TGTGCCAGCAGCTTAAGTTTGGACAGGGTTACTGAAGCTTTCTTT	CASSLSLDRVTEAFF
TRBV28	-	TRBD1	TRBJ2-7	TGTGCCAGCAGTCTAACATACGGGACAGGGGCTCGGTACGAGCAGTACTTC	CASSLTYGTGARYEQYF
TRBV5-1	-	-	TRBJ1-3	TGCGCCAGCAGCTTGGCCGGCGGACAGACTGGAAACACCATATATTTT	CASSLAGGQTGNTIYF
TRBV28	-	TRBD1	TRBJ2-7	TGTGCCAGCAGTTTATGGTCTGGACAGGGCACCTCTTCCTACGAGCAGTACTTC	CASSLWSGQGTSSYEQYF
TRBV19	-	TRBD1	TRBJ1-6	TGTGCCAGTAGTAGGGACAGGGGTCTTTCACCCCTCCACTTT	CASSRDRGLSPLHF
TRBV2	-	-	TRBJ1-2	TGTGCCAGCAGTGAAACGGGGGAGGTGGTATATGGCTACACCTTC	CASSETGEVVYGYTF
TRBV29-1	-	TRBD1	TRBJ1-5	TGCAGCGTTGGATTCGGACAGGGCTTCAATCAGCCCCAGCATTTT	CSVGFGQGFNQPQHF
TRBV5-4	-	TRBD1	TRBJ1-1	TGTGCCAGCAGCTTAGGAGGGGGCGCTAATGAAGCTTTCTTT	CASSLGGGANEAFF
TRBV9	-	TRBD1	TRBJ2-5	TGTGCCAGCAGCGTAGAAGGCACAGGGGTTAGGGAGACCCAGTACTTC	CASSVEGTGVRETQYF
TRBV29-1	few	-	TRBJ2-1	TGCAGCGCCCCCCTTCTACAGGGAGGGATGTACAATGAGCAGTTCTTC	CSAPLLQGGMYNEQFF
TRBV28	-	TRBD1	TRBJ1-1	TGTGCCACCGACACAGGGGTGAACACTGAAGCTTTCTTT	CATDTGVNTEAFF
TRBV28	once	TRBD2	TRBJ2-5	TGTGCCAGCGGCCTAGGGTCTAGCGGGAAGGCTGAAGAGACCCAGTACTTC	CASGLGSSGKAEETQYF
TRBV3-1/TRBV3-2	-	-	TRBJ2-4	TGTGCCAGCAGCCCCCCGGCGGTAGCCAAAAACATTCAGTACTTC	CASSPPAVAKNIQYF